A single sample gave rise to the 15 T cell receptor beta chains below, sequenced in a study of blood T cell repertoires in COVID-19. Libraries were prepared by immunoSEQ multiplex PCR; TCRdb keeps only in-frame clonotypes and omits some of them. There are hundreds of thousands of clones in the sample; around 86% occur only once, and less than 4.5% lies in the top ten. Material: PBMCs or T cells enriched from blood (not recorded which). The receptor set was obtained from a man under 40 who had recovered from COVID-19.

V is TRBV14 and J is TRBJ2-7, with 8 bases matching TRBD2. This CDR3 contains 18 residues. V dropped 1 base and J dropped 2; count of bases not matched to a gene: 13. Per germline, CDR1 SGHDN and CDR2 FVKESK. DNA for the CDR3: TGTGCCAGCAGCCAAGCCGCCAGGAGTAGCGGGGTGGCCTACGAGCAGTACTTC. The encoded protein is CASSQAARSSGVAYEQYF.

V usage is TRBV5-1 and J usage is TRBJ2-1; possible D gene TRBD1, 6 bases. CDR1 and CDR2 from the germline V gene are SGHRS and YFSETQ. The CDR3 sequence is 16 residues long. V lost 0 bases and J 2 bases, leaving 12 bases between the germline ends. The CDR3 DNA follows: TGCGCCAGCAGCTTGGAGGTCCGGACAGCCTACAATGAGCAGTTCTTC. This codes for CASSLEVRTAYNEQFF.

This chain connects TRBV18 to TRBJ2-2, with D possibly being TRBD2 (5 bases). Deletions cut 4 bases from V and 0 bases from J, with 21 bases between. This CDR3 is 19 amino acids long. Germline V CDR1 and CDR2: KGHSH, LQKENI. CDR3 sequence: CASSRVRLKASANTGELFF. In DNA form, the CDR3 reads TGTGCCAGCTCACGGGTGCGACTAAAGGCCTCCGCGAACACCGGGGAGCTGTTTTTT.

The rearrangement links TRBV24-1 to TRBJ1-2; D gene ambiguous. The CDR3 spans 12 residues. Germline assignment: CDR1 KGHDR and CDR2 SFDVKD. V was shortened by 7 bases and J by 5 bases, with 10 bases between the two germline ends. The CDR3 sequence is CATRQEPYGYTF. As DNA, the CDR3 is TGTGCCACCAGGCAGGAACCGTATGGCTACACCTTC.

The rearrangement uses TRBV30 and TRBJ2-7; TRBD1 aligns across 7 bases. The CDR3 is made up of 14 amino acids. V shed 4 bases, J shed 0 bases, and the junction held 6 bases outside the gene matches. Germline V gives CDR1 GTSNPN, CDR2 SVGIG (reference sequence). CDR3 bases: TGTGCCTGGAAGGGGGCGGTTACCTCCTACGAGCAGTACTTC. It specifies CAWKGAVTSYEQYF.

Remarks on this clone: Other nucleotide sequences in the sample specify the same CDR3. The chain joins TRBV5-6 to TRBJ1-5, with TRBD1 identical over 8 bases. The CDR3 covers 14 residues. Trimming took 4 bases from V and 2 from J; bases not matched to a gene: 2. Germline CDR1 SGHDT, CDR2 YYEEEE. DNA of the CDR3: TGTGCCAGCAGCCCGGGACAGGGCAATCAGCCCCAGCATTTT. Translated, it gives CASSPGQGNQPQHF.

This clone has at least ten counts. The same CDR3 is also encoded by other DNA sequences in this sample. In nucleotides, the CDR3 is TGTGCCAGCGCGCTTTACAGGGGGGAAAAACTGTTTTTT. Amino acid sequence: CASALYRGEKLFF. This chain joins TRBV12-3 or TRBV12-4 and TRBJ1-4; 8 positions agree with TRBD1. The CDR3 length is 13 residues. Unmatched junction bases numbered 7, after V lost 8 bases and J lost 8 bases.

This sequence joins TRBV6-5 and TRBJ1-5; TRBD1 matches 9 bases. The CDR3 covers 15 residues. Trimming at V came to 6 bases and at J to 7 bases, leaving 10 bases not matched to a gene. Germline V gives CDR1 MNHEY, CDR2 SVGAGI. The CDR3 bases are TGTGCCAGCAGCCTGACCGGGACAGGGAGGCAGCCCCAGCATTTT. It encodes CASSLTGTGRQPQHF.

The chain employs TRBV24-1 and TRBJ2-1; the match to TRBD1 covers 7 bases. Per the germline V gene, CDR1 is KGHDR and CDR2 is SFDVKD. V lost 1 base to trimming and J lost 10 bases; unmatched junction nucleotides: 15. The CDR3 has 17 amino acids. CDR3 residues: CATSDFDRASGGGEQFF. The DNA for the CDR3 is TGTGCCACCAGTGATTTTGACAGGGCCTCAGGTGGTGGGGAGCAGTTCTTC.

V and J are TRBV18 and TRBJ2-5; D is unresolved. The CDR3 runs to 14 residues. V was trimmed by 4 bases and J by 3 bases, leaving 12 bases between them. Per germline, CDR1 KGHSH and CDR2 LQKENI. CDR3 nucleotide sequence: TGTGCCAGCTCACTCGGCACAGCCGAAGAGACCCAGTACTTC. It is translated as CASSLGTAEETQYF.

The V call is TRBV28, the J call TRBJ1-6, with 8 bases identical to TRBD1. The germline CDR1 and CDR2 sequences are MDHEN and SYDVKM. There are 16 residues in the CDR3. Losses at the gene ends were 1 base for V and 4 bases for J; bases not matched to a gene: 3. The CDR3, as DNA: TGTGCCAGCAGTTTATCAGGGGGCAGATATAATTCACCCCTCCACTTT. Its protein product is CASSLSGGRYNSPLHF.

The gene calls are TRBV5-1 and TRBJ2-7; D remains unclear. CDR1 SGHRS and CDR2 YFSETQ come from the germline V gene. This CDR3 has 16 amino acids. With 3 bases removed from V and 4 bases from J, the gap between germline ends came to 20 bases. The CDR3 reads CASSSRPPSPGYEQYF. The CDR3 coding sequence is TGCGCCAGCAGCTCCCGGCCGCCATCCCCCGGGTACGAGCAGTACTTC.

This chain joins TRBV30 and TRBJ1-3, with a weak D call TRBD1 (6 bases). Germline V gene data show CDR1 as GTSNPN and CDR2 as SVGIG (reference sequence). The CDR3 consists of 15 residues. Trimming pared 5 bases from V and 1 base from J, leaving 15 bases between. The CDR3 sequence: CAWDEEGGSGNTIYF. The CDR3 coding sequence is TGTGCCTGGGACGAGGAGGGGGGGTCTGGAAACACCATATATTTT.

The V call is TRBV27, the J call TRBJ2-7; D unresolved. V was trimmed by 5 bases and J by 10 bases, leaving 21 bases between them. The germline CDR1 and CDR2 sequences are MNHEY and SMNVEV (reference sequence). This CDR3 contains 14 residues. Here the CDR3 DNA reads TGTGCCAGCAGTCCTTTCCCCGGGTCTAACCGCCAGTACTTC. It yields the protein CASSPFPGSNRQYF.

Here the CDR3 reads CSATDRAKGYSGRLVEQYF. CDR3 nucleotide sequence: TGCAGTGCTACTGATCGAGCTAAGGGGTATAGCGGGAGATTGGTCGAGCAGTACTTC. This chain uses TRBV20-1 with TRBJ2-7; 9 bases align to TRBD2. Germline V lookup: CDR1 DFQATT, CDR2 SNEGSKA (reference sequence). Trimming removed 4 bases from V and 6 bases from J; junction bases left unmatched: 25. CDR3 size: 19 residues.